A selection of T cell receptor beta chains follows, all from one sample in a study of CD8+ T cells in alopecia areata. Clones were read by immunoSEQ multiplex PCR, and TCRdb kept only the in-frame ones, dropping some. The table has roughly 170,000 clones, 50% to 75% seen once. This sample comprised CD4+ T cells sorted from blood, obtained at week 0. The receptor source for this set is a human donor with alopecia areata. Both conserved end residues are part of each CDR3. Fields, in order: J gene, D gene, V gene, clone size, CDR3 protein, CDR3 DNA. The D gene is left open where the match is weak. The size field is filled for only some rows; it gives once, few, many or a size class.

>TRBJ1-1|NA|TRBV29-1|few
CSVDKVGSEAFF
TGCAGCGTTGACAAAGTGGGGAGTGAAGCTTTCTTT
>TRBJ1-1|TRBD1|TRBV5-1|NA
CASRPTGRYTEAFF
TGCGCCAGCAGACCGACAGGGCGGTACACTGAAGCTTTCTTT
>TRBJ2-1|TRBD1|TRBV5-1|once
CATRDGTGNNEQFF
TGCGCCACCCGAGACGGGACAGGGAACAATGAGCAGTTCTTC
>TRBJ2-7|TRBD1|TRBV6-5|few
CASRMDRGLYEQYF
TGTGCCAGCAGGATGGACAGGGGGCTCTACGAGCAGTACTTC
>TRBJ2-5|NA|TRBV5-1|NA
CASSLGWTRDETQYF
TGCGCCAGCAGCTTGGGATGGACACGGGACGAGACCCAGTACTTC
>TRBJ1-5|TRBD1|TRBV28|NA
CASRSDRVVGNQPQHF
TGTGCCAGCAGATCTGACAGGGTGGTGGGCAATCAGCCCCAGCATTTT
>TRBJ2-4|NA|TRBV4-2|NA
CASSQFRGNIQYF
TGTGCCAGCAGCCAATTCAGGGGAAACATTCAGTACTTC
>TRBJ1-2|TRBD1|TRBV4-2|once
CASSRGQENYGYTF
TGTGCCAGCAGTCGCGGACAGGAGAACTATGGCTACACCTTC
>TRBJ2-5|TRBD2|TRBV5-1|few
CASSFSPGGETQYF
TGCGCCAGCAGCTTCTCCCCGGGAGGAGAGACCCAGTACTTC
>TRBJ1-4|TRBD1|TRBV7-2|NA
CASSQSWTGNKLFF
TGTGCCAGCAGCCAGTCATGGACAGGGAATAAACTGTTTTTT
>TRBJ2-6|NA|TRBV7-3|few
CASSLGLGQGSPSGANVLTF
TGTGCCAGCAGCTTAGGGTTGGGGCAGGGGTCCCCCTCTGGGGCCAACGTCCTGACTTTC
>TRBJ2-7|NA|TRBV2|NA
CASSEGDGLSYEQYF
TGTGCCAGCAGTGAAGGAGACGGTTTATCCTACGAGCAGTACTTC
>TRBJ2-3|NA|TRBV10-3|few
CAISKGPGNTDTQYF
TGTGCCATCAGTAAAGGACCAGGGAACACAGATACGCAGTATTTT
>TRBJ2-2|TRBD1|TRBV2|few
CASKGTGNTGELFF
TGTGCCAGCAAAGGGACAGGGAACACCGGGGAGCTGTTTTTT
>TRBJ1-1|TRBD1|TRBV4-2|NA
CASSQGAGGVQEAFF
TGTGCCAGCAGCCAAGGGGCAGGGGGGGTTCAAGAAGCTTTCTTT
>TRBJ1-5|NA|TRBV7-8|NA
CASSLGRVDQPQHF
TGTGCCAGCAGCTTAGGGAGAGTCGATCAGCCCCAGCATTTT
>TRBJ2-5|TRBD2|TRBV7-2|NA
CASSPASGGVETQYF
TGTGCCAGCAGCCCAGCTAGCGGGGGCGTGGAGACCCAGTACTTC
>TRBJ2-7|TRBD2|TRBV29-1|few
CSVGGRGVQNYEQYF
TGCAGCGTCGGGGGTCGGGGGGTACAGAACTACGAGCAGTACTTC
>TRBJ1-2|TRBD1|TRBV6-5|few
CASSGQGWGYTF
TGTGCCAGCAGTGGACAGGGATGGGGCTACACCTTC
>TRBJ2-3|NA|TRBV7-2|few
CASSSSTKTGDTQYF
TGTGCCAGCAGCTCCTCGACTAAAACGGGGGATACGCAGTATTTT
>TRBJ1-1|NA|TRBV29-1|few
CSGGTRTYTEAFF
TGCAGCGGGGGGACACGGACCTACACTGAAGCTTTCTTT
>TRBJ1-2|NA|TRBV6-1|NA
CASSESATANYGYTF
TGTGCCAGCAGCGAAAGCGCGACAGCTAACTATGGCTACACCTTC
>TRBJ1-1|NA|TRBV4-2|NA
CASRGNTEAFF
TGTGCCAGCAGGGGGAACACTGAAGCTTTCTTT
>TRBJ1-1|NA|TRBV29-1|NA
CSVEQGLGTEAFF
TGCAGCGTGGAACAGGGATTGGGCACTGAAGCTTTCTTT
>TRBJ1-2|NA|TRBV30|NA
CAWSPRLGGGYTF
TGTGCCTGGAGTCCCCGTTTGGGGGGTGGCTACACCTTC
>TRBJ2-1|NA|TRBV6-5|few
CASKRDRGNEQFF
TGTGCCAGCAAGAGGGACCGGGGAAATGAGCAGTTCTTC
>TRBJ2-1|NA|TRBV11-1|NA
CASSLDWGTYNEQFF
TGTGCCAGCAGCTTAGATTGGGGAACCTACAATGAGCAGTTCTTC
>TRBJ1-5|TRBD1|TRBV15|NA
CATSKQGGGNQPQHF
TGTGCCACCAGCAAACAGGGGGGAGGCAATCAGCCCCAGCATTTT
>TRBJ1-2|NA|TRBV30|NA
CAWIGGGYTF
TGTGCCTGGATTGGTGGCGGCTACACCTTC
>TRBJ2-3|NA|TRBV6-5|few
CASSPTALTDTQYF
TGTGCCAGCAGCCCGACCGCATTGACAGATACGCAGTATTTT
>TRBJ2-7|NA|TRBV4-1|NA
CASSHRTQQTSILYEQYF
TGCGCCAGCAGCCACCGGACGCAACAGACCTCCATCCTTTACGAGCAGTACTTC
>TRBJ1-1|NA|TRBV29-1|NA
CSVVRVMNTEAFF
TGCAGCGTTGTGCGAGTGATGAACACTGAAGCTTTCTTT
>TRBJ1-2|NA|TRBV30|NA
CAFPGGRGGYTF
TGTGCCTTCCCCGGGGGGCGCGGTGGCTACACCTTC
>TRBJ2-7|TRBD1|TRBV2|NA
CASRQDRGIYEQYF
TGTGCCAGCAGACAGGACAGGGGTATCTACGAGCAGTACTTC
>TRBJ1-1|TRBD1|TRBV2|NA
CASSTTGGVTEAFF
TGTGCCAGCAGTACGACAGGGGGGGTCACTGAAGCTTTCTTT